This T cell receptor (beta chain) is from a study of T-cell reconstitution after alpha-beta-depleted transplantation in children. Study-level points and caveats: A year post-transplant, T-cell counts and diversity derived mostly from newly produced T cells.

This clonotype has at least ten counts. Its matching antigen is unknown. Unique molecular identifiers were used to barcode this TCRbeta library. MiXCR, run by TCRdb on the PCR reads, gives a single entry per CDR3 protein. The table lists hundreds of thousands of distinct CDR3 sequences, under 9.5% of them singletons. The V and J ends lost 5 bases and 5 bases, in that order; junction bases with no gene match: 18. Per germline, CDR1 SQVTM and CDR2 ANQGSEA. The CDR3 covers 17 residues. V is TRBV29-1 and J is TRBJ2-5; TRBD2 matches 9 bases. This TCR was sampled from a male patient younger than 18 who had a stem cell transplant for acute lymphoblastic leukemia, so the T cells may come from the graft donor. Sequences were derived from PBMCs, mostly from graft donor cells, sampled 180 days after TCRalphabeta/CD19-depleted stem cell transplant. DNA of the CDR3: TGCAGCGTTAAAGGTAGCGGGAGCCCAAGGTTGGATGAGACCCAGTACTTC. Translating it yields CSVKGSGSPRLDETQYF. Variable domain in full (rest from reference TRBV29-1 and TRBJ2-5): SAVISQKPSRDICQRGTSLTIQCQVDSQVTMMFWYRQQPGQSLTLIATANQGSEATYESGFVIDKFPISRPNLTFSTLTVSNMSPEDSSIYLCSVKGSGSPRLDETQYFGPGTRLLVL.